This entry describes one T cell receptor (beta chain). Its antigen is unknown. The CDR3 spans 14 residues. Per the germline V gene, CDR1 is SGHTA and CDR2 is FQGNSA. J lost 7 bases, V lost 1 base, and 6 bases had no gene match. The entry originates in a study of cytomegalovirus exposure and HLA in healthy donors. Healthy bone marrow donors supplied every sample. General observations from the study: Earlier findings revealed that most TCR beta V segments proved productive either about 87% or about 30% of the time.

Use of 60 Vbeta and 13 Jbeta primers characterized the PCR. Assay used: immunoSEQ multiplex PCR; TCRdb lists only in-frame clones, some missing. The table lists about 210,000 clones, approximately 77% of them singletons. The clonotype originates from a man aged 35 to 55 in good health and CMV-seropositive. The rearrangement links TRBV7-2 to TRBJ1-2; 7 positions match TRBD1. The sequencing input was PBMCs. The CDR3, as DNA: TGTGCCAGCAGCTTAGAAACAGGGGTCCCTGGCTACACCTTC. Protein product: CASSLETGVPGYTF.